Presented here are 5 T cell receptor beta chains from one specimen sequenced in a study of beta chain features in type 1 diabetes. These receptors have no identified antigens. Study findings and constraints: TCRB CDR3 length was moderately but significantly reduced in all four CD4+ subsets of Type 1 diabetes patients.

The authors reverse transcribed all of the isolated RNA, so sequencing captured expressed TCRB transcripts. The method was immunoSEQ multiplex PCR; TCRdb's version includes in-frame clones alone and lacks a portion of them. This sample yields over 150,000 clones, of which 7% to 9% are seen a single time; 0.5% belongs to the top ten. The sample was central memory CD4+ T cells from blood. These receptors were taken from a man younger than 35 with type 1 diabetes.

The chain combines TRBV7-9 with TRBJ2-1; 7 nucleotides align to TRBD2. The V and J ends lost 4 bases and 7 bases, in that order; junction bases with no gene match: 10. The CDR3 sequence is 15 residues long. Germline CDR1 is SEHNR and CDR2 is FQNEAQ (reference sequence). CDR3 sequence reads: CASSSGQLGGNEQFF. The CDR3 nucleotides read TGTGCCAGCAGCTCTGGCCAATTGGGGGGGAATGAGCAGTTCTTC. The full variable domain, with the rest looked up from reference TRBV7-9 and TRBJ2-1, is DTGVSQNPRHKITKRGQNVTFRCDPISEHNRLYWYRQTLGQGPEFLTYFQNEAQLEKSRLLSDRFSAERPKGSFSTLEIQRTEQGDSAMYLCASSSGQLGGNEQFFGPGTRLTVL.

In DNA, the CDR3 is TGCGCCAGCAGCTTGGGAACGGGGGGTCCCCAAGAGACCCAGTACTTC. It is translated as CASSLGTGGPQETQYF. The genes are TRBV5-1 and TRBJ2-5; 7 nucleotides align to TRBD2. CDR3 length equals 16 residues. V gave up 0 bases and J gave up 1 base; unmatched junction bases: 6. Looked up from germline, CDR1 is SGHRS and CDR2 is YFSETQ.

The chain recombines TRBV11-2 with TRBJ2-1; D perhaps matches TRBD1 (5 bases). V was trimmed by 0 bases and J by 9 bases, leaving 18 bases between them. Germline V gene data show CDR1 as SGHAT and CDR2 as FQNNGV. The CDR3 has 16 residues. This chain's CDR3 is CASSLDRAAQVSEQFF. The CDR3 bases are TGTGCCAGCAGCTTAGACAGGGCCGCCCAGGTGAGTGAGCAGTTCTTC.

This clone has at least ten counts. The rearrangement uses TRBV2 and TRBJ1-5; 7 positions match TRBD1. V was pared by 9 bases and J by 3 bases, with 5 bases of the junction left unmatched. Germline V gene lookup returns CDR1 SNHLY and CDR2 FYNNEI. The length of the CDR3 is 13 residues. The CDR3 DNA reads TGTGCCAGTGGACAGGCCCTCAATCAGCCCCAGCATTTT. This translates into CASGQALNQPQHF.

This clone was recorded a few times. The chain has TRBV6-1 and TRBJ2-5; 7 bases fit TRBD1. The CDR3 extends over 12 amino acids. Germline-derived CDR1 and CDR2 are MNHNS and SASEGT. Trimming at V came to 6 bases and at J to 5 bases, leaving 3 bases not matched to a gene. The chain's CDR3 is CASRQGTETQYF. The CDR3, as DNA: TGTGCCAGCAGACAGGGGACGGAGACCCAGTACTTC.